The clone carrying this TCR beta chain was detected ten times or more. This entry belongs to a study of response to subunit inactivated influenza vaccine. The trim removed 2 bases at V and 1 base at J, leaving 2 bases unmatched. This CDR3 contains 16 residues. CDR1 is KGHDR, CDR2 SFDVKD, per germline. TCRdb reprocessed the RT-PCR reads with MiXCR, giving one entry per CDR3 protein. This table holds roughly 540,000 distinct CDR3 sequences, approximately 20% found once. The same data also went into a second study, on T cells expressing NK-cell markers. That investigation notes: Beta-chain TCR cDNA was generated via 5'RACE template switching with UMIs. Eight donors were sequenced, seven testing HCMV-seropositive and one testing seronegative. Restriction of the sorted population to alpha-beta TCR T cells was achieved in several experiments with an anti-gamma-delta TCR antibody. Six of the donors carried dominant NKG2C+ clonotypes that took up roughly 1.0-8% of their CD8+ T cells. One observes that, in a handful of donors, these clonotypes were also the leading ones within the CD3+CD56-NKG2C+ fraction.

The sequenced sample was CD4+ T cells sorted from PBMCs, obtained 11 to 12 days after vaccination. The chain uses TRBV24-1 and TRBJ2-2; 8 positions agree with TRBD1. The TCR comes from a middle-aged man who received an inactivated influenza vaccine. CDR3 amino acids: CATSDSGTGNTGELFF. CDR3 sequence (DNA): TGTGCCACCAGTGATTCCGGGACAGGGAACACCGGGGAGCTGTTTTTT.